Sequencing of this T cell receptor (beta chain) was carried out in a study of shared clonotypes between healthy human individuals. Data came from immunoSEQ multiplex PCR; TCRdb stores just in-frame clones and leaves some out. In the table there are some 1 million clones, about 75% of which are singletons. This TCR was recovered from a man younger than 30 in good health. The sequenced material came from memory CD4+ T cells sorted from blood. Sample subset: CD45RA-negative fraction.

CDR3 region: CASSPLQGKGANVLTF. In DNA form, the CDR3 reads TGTGCCAGCAGCCCCCTCCAGGGGAAAGGAGCCAACGTCCTGACTTTC. The rearrangement links TRBV5-4 to TRBJ2-6, with D possibly TRBD1 on 6 matching bases. V lost 4 bases to trimming and J lost 7 bases, with 18 bases between them. CDR1 is SGHNT, CDR2 YYREEE, per germline (reference sequence). The CDR3 loop spans 16 amino acids.